These 25 T cell receptor beta chains were all obtained from the same sample, sequenced in a study of OX40 agonist ivuxolimab in advanced cancers. Measured with immunoSEQ multiplex PCR; TCRdb has only the in-frame clones, and not every one. The sample has roughly 60,000 clones; roughly 86% are singletons. This specimen consisted of CD4+ or CD8+ T cells sorted from blood, obtained in a trial of the OX40 agonist ivuxolimab. The receptors derive from an adult with an advanced solid tumor such as melanoma, head and neck, liver or kidney cancer.

This clone was counted between two and nine times. The V gene is TRBV6-1, the J gene TRBJ2-7; 10 bases are a match to TRBD2. Trimming removed 4 bases from V and 7 bases from J; junction bases left unmatched: 7. The CDR3 loop spans 14 amino acids. The germline CDR1 and CDR2 sequences are MNHNS and SASEGT. The CDR3 DNA reads as TGTGCCAGCAGTGGTACTAGCGGGACGGGGGAGCAGTACTTC. Translation: CASSGTSGTGEQYF.

The V gene is TRBV10-3, the J gene TRBJ2-2; perhaps D is TRBD1 or TRBD2 (5 bases each). Looked up from germline, CDR1 is ENHRY and CDR2 is SYGVKD. This CDR3 region has 14 residues. V lost 9 bases and J 7 bases, leaving 18 bases between the germline ends. CDR3 amino acids: CAITSGRDGGELFF. CDR3 coding DNA: TGTGCCATTACGTCAGGGAGAGACGGCGGGGAGCTGTTTTTT.

The gene calls are TRBV5-1 and TRBJ1-2; TRBD1 is a possible D gene (6 bases). From germline, CDR1 is SGHRS and CDR2 YFSETQ. Between the trimmed V and J ends, which lost 4 bases and 8 bases, there was a span of 21 bases. This CDR3 comprises 15 residues. CDR3 protein: CASSPTRTAPGGYTF. The CDR3 DNA follows: TGCGCCAGCAGCCCGACCCGGACAGCCCCCGGAGGCTACACCTTC.

In this sample, this clone turned up once. The rearrangement joins TRBV6-6 to TRBJ1-5, with 7 positions matching TRBD1. The V segment lost 7 bases and the J segment 3 bases; nucleotides outside the gene matches: 6. CDR1 is MNHNY, CDR2 SVGAGI, per germline (reference sequence). The CDR3 is made up of 14 amino acids. The CDR3 protein is CASNKGQTNQPQHF. The CDR3 coding sequence is TGTGCCAGCAATAAGGGACAGACCAATCAGCCCCAGCATTTT.

This clone appeared a single time. The genes are TRBV11-2 and TRBJ1-2; D may be TRBD1 (6 bases). This CDR3 contains 15 residues. Germline V CDR1 and CDR2: SGHAT, FQNNGV. Trimming cost V 5 bases and J 2 bases, with 15 bases left between them. CDR3 sequence (DNA): TGTGCCAGCAGCCAAGTGGGGGGCAGGAACTATGGCTACACCTTC. It codes for CASSQVGGRNYGYTF. The whole variable domain, filled in from reference TRBV11-2 and TRBJ1-2, reads EAGVAQSPRYKIIEKRQSVAFWCNPISGHATLYWYQQILGQGPKLLIQFQNNGVVDDSQLPKDRFSAERLKGVDSTLKIQPAKLEDSAVYLCASSQVGGRNYGYTFGSGTRLTVV.

In its sample, this clone was seen a few times. The chain combines TRBV10-3 with TRBJ1-2; D gene ambiguous. This CDR3 region has 13 residues. The V end was cut by 4 bases, the J end by 4 bases, with 10 bases between. Germline CDR1 and CDR2: ENHRY and SYGVKD. The CDR3 sequence: CAISGQDSYGYTF. For the CDR3, the DNA is TGTGCCATCAGTGGACAAGACTCCTATGGCTACACCTTC.

This chain uses TRBV4-1 with TRBJ2-2; 7 bases agree with TRBD2. Losses at the gene ends were 0 bases for V and 3 bases for J; bases not matched to a gene: 10. The CDR3 has 18 amino acids. Germline V gene data show CDR1 as MGHRA and CDR2 as YSYEKL. The CDR3 spells CASSQDLTRELDTGELFF. In DNA form, the CDR3 reads TGCGCCAGCAGCCAAGATTTGACGCGGGAGCTGGACACCGGGGAGCTGTTTTTT.

The rearrangement uses TRBV28 and TRBJ2-7; TRBD1 is a possible D gene (6 bases). This CDR3 has 15 residues. Trimming left V 6 bases short and J 2 bases short, with 17 bases between. Germline V gives CDR1 MDHEN, CDR2 SYDVKM. The CDR3 reads CASRQEGHLTYEQYF. The CDR3 nucleotides are TGTGCCAGCAGGCAAGAGGGACACCTGACCTACGAGCAGTACTTC. The whole variable domain, remainder taken from reference TRBV28 and TRBJ2-7, is DVKVTQSSRYLVKRTGEKVFLECVQDMDHENMFWYRQDPGLGLRLIYFSYDVKMKEKGDIPEGYSVSREKKERFSLILESASTNQTSMYLCASRQEGHLTYEQYFGPGTRLTVT.

The chain couples TRBV28 to TRBJ2-2; 8 bases agree with TRBD1. Germline V gene sequence: CDR1 MDHEN, CDR2 SYDVKM. Trimming cost V 6 bases and J 0 bases; bases outside gene matches: 3. The CDR3 covers 15 residues. The CDR3 region is CASSAGGANTGELFF. DNA for the CDR3: TGTGCCAGCAGCGCAGGGGGCGCGAACACCGGGGAGCTGTTTTTT. The whole variable domain, remainder taken from reference TRBV28 and TRBJ2-2, is DVKVTQSSRYLVKRTGEKVFLECVQDMDHENMFWYRQDPGLGLRLIYFSYDVKMKEKGDIPEGYSVSREKKERFSLILESASTNQTSMYLCASSAGGANTGELFFGEGSRLTVL.

This clone counts as medium-sized. V is TRBV4-3 and J is TRBJ2-2; TRBD2 aligns across 11 bases. The V gene's germline CDR1 is LGHNA and CDR2 YSLEER. The CDR3 has 17 residues. Unmatched junction bases numbered 10, after V lost 2 bases and J lost 8 bases. The CDR3 region has the DNA TGCGCCAGCAGCCAACCGGTAGGACTAGCGGGTCCTGGGGAGCTGTTTTTT. Encoded protein: CASSQPVGLAGPGELFF.

The chain has TRBV4-1 and TRBJ1-2; D is ambiguous. The CDR3 runs 16 residues. CDR1 and CDR2 from the germline V gene are MGHRA and YSYEKL. The V gene lost 1 base and the J gene lost 4 bases, with 16 bases spanning the gap. The DNA for the CDR3 is TGCGCCAGCAGCCAAGGGATGACACCCCGGATCTATGGCTACACCTTC. Translating gives CASSQGMTPRIYGYTF.

This clone was seen only a few times. V and J are TRBV7-9 and TRBJ2-1, with D tentatively TRBD2 (6 bases). The germline V gene has CDR1 SEHNR and CDR2 FQNEAQ (reference sequence). V was cut by 4 bases and J by 4 bases, with 11 bases left in between. The CDR3 loop spans 14 amino acids. The CDR3 DNA is TGTGCCAGCAGCTCACGGGACTTGTACAATGAGCAGTTCTTC. Its protein product is CASSSRDLYNEQFF.

V and J are TRBV25-1 and TRBJ1-1; D remains ambiguous. CDR1 MGHDK and CDR2 SYGVNS come from the germline V gene. The V and J ends lost 3 bases and 3 bases respectively, with 14 bases between them. CDR3 length: 15 residues. The CDR3 DNA follows: TGTGCCAGCAGTGACCCGGGCTCTTCGGACACTGAAGCTTTCTTT. It specifies CASSDPGSSDTEAFF.

V usage is TRBV2 and J usage is TRBJ2-7; 8 bases line up with TRBD2. The length of the CDR3 is 14 residues. V trimming: 8 bases; J trimming: 0 bases; junction bases outside the gene matches: 6. The germline CDR1 and CDR2 sequences are SNHLY and FYNNEI. The CDR3, as DNA: TGTGCCAGCGAGACTAGCGCGAACTCCTACGAGCAGTACTTC. It yields the protein CASETSANSYEQYF.

The chain has TRBV9 and TRBJ2-2; TRBD2 agrees at 8 bases. Trimming removed 6 bases from V and 5 bases from J; junction bases left unmatched: 9. CDR1 is SGDLS, CDR2 YYNGEE, per germline. The CDR3 runs to 15 residues. The CDR3: CASTAREGLTGELFF. The CDR3 DNA reads TGTGCCAGCACCGCCCGGGAGGGCTTGACCGGGGAGCTGTTTTTT.

This chain uses TRBV28 with TRBJ1-2, with D possibly TRBD1 on 5 matching bases. This CDR3 comprises 12 residues. CDR1 is MDHEN, CDR2 SYDVKM, per germline. Deletions cut 4 bases from V and 7 bases from J, with 10 bases between. The CDR3, as DNA: TGTGCCAGCAGTTCGACAGTTTCTGGCTACACCTTC. This encodes CASSSTVSGYTF.

V gene TRBV19 combines with J gene TRBJ2-1; 9 bases map to TRBD1. Germline-derived CDR1 and CDR2 are LNHDA and SQIVND (reference sequence). V was clipped by 9 bases and J by 6 bases; unmatched bases: 9. This CDR3 has 14 residues. This chain's CDR3 is CASGRTGVFNEQFF. CDR3 sequence (DNA): TGTGCCAGCGGGAGGACAGGGGTCTTCAATGAGCAGTTCTTC.

CDR3 DNA sequence: TGTGCCAGCAGTTTAAGCATGTGGGTAGCGGGAGTGGGTGAGCAGTTCTTC. It is translated as CASSLSMWVAGVGEQFF. The chain is built from TRBV28 and TRBJ2-1; 9 positions match TRBD2. Germline loops: CDR1 MDHEN, CDR2 SYDVKM. The length of the CDR3 is 17 residues. Losses at the gene ends were 2 bases for V and 9 bases for J; bases not matched to a gene: 14.

This chain connects TRBV11-3 to TRBJ2-3; no firm D call. In germline, CDR1 is SGHNT, CDR2 YENEEA. The CDR3 is made up of 16 amino acids. V lost 1 base and J lost 2, with 13 bases in between. The CDR3 is CASSLGGPQATDTQYF. The CDR3, as DNA: TGTGCCAGCAGCTTAGGCGGCCCCCAGGCCACAGATACGCAGTATTTT.

The V call is TRBV10-3, the J call TRBJ1-5; no clear D gene. Germline lookup yields CDR1 ENHRY and CDR2 SYGVKD. This CDR3 is built from 13 residues. V lost 4 bases to trimming and J lost 5 bases, with 9 bases between them. DNA for the CDR3: TGTGCCATCAGTGGAGGATGGGATCAGCCCCAGCATTTT. This sequence encodes CAISGGWDQPQHF.

In DNA, the CDR3 is TGTGCCAGCAGCGTAGGGGGCGGGCAAGAGACCCAGTACTTC. Residues: CASSVGGGQETQYF. The V gene is TRBV9, the J gene TRBJ2-5; D tentatively fits TRBD1 or TRBD2 (5 bases each). V was cut by 0 bases and J by 2 bases, with 8 bases left in between. Germline CDR1 SGDLS, CDR2 YYNGEE. The CDR3 consists of 14 residues. The whole variable domain, remainder taken from reference TRBV9 and TRBJ2-5, is DSGVTQTPKHLITATGQRVTLRCSPRSGDLSVYWYQQSLDQGLQFLIQYYNGEERAKGNILERFSAQQFPDLHSELNLSSLELGDSALYFCASSVGGGQETQYFGPGTRLLVL.

The rearrangement links TRBV6-5 to TRBJ2-2, with a weak D call TRBD1 (6 bases). This CDR3 is built from 16 residues. Germline V gene lookup returns CDR1 MNHEY and CDR2 SVGAGI. Between the trimmed V and J ends, which lost 4 bases and 0 bases, there was a span of 12 bases. CDR3 DNA: TGTGCCAGCAGTTTAGCCGGGACATCGAACACCGGGGAGCTGTTTTTT. Residues: CASSLAGTSNTGELFF.

The chain couples TRBV20-1 to TRBJ1-2; D uncertain. Between the trimmed V and J ends, which lost 3 bases and 8 bases, there was a span of 10 bases. The CDR3 is 11 residues long. The germline V gene encodes CDR1 DFQATT and CDR2 SNEGSKA (reference sequence). This CDR3 is CSASPGYGYTF. The CDR3, as DNA: TGCAGTGCTAGTCCGGGGTACGGCTACACCTTC.

The chain is built from TRBV7-8 and TRBJ2-1; 13 positions match TRBD2. The CDR3 has 15 amino acids. V dropped 5 bases and J dropped 7; count of bases not matched to a gene: 5. Germline CDR1 and CDR2: SGHVS and FQNEAQ. DNA for the CDR3: TGTGCCAGCAGCCGTACTAGCGGGAGGGCAAATGAGCAGTTCTTC. Encoded protein: CASSRTSGRANEQFF.

This clone was recorded a few times. This chain connects TRBV5-1 to TRBJ1-6; 8 bases match TRBD1. The CDR3 contains 16 residues. The V segment lost 0 bases and the J segment 9 bases; nucleotides outside the gene matches: 8. Germline V gene lookup returns CDR1 SGHRS and CDR2 YFSETQ. DNA for the CDR3: TGCGCCAGCAGCTTGGTCCAGGGGGCAGATAGTTCACCCCTCCACTTT. This encodes CASSLVQGADSSPLHF.